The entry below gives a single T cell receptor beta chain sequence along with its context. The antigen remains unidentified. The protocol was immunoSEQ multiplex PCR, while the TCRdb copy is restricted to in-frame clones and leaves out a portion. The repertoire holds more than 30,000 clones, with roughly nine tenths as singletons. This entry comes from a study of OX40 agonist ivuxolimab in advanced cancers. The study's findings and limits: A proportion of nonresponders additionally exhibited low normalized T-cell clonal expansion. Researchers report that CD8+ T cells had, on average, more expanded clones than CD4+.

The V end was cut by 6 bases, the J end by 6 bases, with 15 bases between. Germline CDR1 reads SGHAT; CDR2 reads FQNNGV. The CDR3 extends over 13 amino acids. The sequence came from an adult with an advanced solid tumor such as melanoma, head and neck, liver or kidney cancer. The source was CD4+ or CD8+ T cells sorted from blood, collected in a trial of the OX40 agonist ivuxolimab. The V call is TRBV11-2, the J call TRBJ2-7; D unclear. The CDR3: CASRRIQASEQYF. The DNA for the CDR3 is TGTGCCAGCAGGAGGATTCAAGCGAGCGAGCAGTACTTC.